Below, 5 T cell receptor beta chains from the same sample are listed, as sequenced in a study of early T cells in non-severe SARS-CoV-2 infection. TCRdb re-analysed the 5' RACE reads in MiXCR, keeping a single row per CDR3 protein. The sample consists of roughly 54,000 distinct CDR3 sequences, over 5% of them appearing once. The sample consisted of whole blood. Receptors were obtained from an adult who was a healthcare worker with PCR-confirmed SARS-CoV-2 infection or an uninfected control (not recorded which).

The chain combines TRBV7-2 with TRBJ2-3; perhaps TRBD2 as D (6 bases). This CDR3 region has 18 residues. CDR1 is SGHTA, CDR2 FQGNSA, per germline. V lost 4 bases and J lost 4, with 24 bases in between. In nucleotides, the CDR3 is TGTGCCAGCAGCTCTATAGCGGTTACCTTCTTCGGAGCAGATACGCAGTATTTT. Amino acid sequence: CASSSIAVTFFGADTQYF. Full variable domain (outside the CDR3, taken from reference TRBV7-2 and TRBJ2-3): GAGVSQSPSNKVTEKGKDVELRCDPISGHTALYWYRQSLGQGLEFLIYFQGNSAPDKSGLPSDRFSAERTGGSVSTLTIQRTQQEDSAVYLCASSSIAVTFFGADTQYFGPGTRLTVL.

This clonotype was observed many times. V is TRBV7-8 and J is TRBJ2-3, with TRBD2 identical over 14 bases. Germline values: CDR1 SGHVS, CDR2 FQNEAQ. After removal of 5 bases from V and 4 bases from J, the junction contained 11 bases not matched to a gene. This CDR3 region has 18 residues. Here the CDR3 reads CASSRTKGLAGEADTQYF. In DNA form, the CDR3 reads TGTGCCAGCAGCCGAACTAAGGGACTAGCGGGAGAGGCAGATACGCAGTATTTT.

The chain uses TRBV5-1 and TRBJ1-5; no clear D. V was trimmed by 1 base and J by 3 bases, leaving 11 bases between them. Germline V CDR1 and CDR2: SGHRS, YFSETQ. The CDR3 consists of 15 residues. The CDR3 here is CASSLSGKVNQPQHF. DNA of the CDR3: TGCGCCAGCAGCTTGAGTGGGAAGGTCAATCAGCCCCAGCATTTT.

The chain uses TRBV7-9 and TRBJ2-3, with a tentative D call TRBD1 (5 bases). The germline V and J ends were trimmed by 5 bases and 8 bases, with 17 bases remaining between them. Germline V gives CDR1 SEHNR, CDR2 FQNEAQ (reference sequence). CDR3 size: 14 residues. The DNA of the CDR3 is TGTGCCAGCAGCCCCGCGATGGTAGGGGTTACGCAGTATTTT. This codes for CASSPAMVGVTQYF.

Many counts were recorded for this clonotype. The chain joins TRBV20-1 to TRBJ2-5; D gene unclear. Trimming removed 3 bases at V and 1 base at J, with 12 bases between. Germline lookup yields CDR1 DFQATT and CDR2 SNEGSKA (reference sequence). The CDR3 is 14 amino acids. In DNA form, the CDR3 reads TGCAGTGCTAGTATCATTCGCGGCCAAGAGACCCAGTACTTC. Translation: CSASIIRGQETQYF.